The T cell receptor beta chain described here comes from a study of T cell responses to AZD1222 COVID-19 vaccine. Clones were sequenced by immunoSEQ multiplex PCR, and TCRdb holds only the in-frame ones, with some missing. The sample lists about 180,000 clones; 85% to 95% were seen once. In the case of this clone: Its target is not known.

Germline assignment: CDR1 LNHDA and CDR2 SQIVND (reference sequence). Trimming cost V 10 bases and J 4 bases; bases outside gene matches: 11. The CDR3 is 14 residues long. Notes on the study in general: Donors were mostly white British, more females; clonal diversity possibly underestimated. Researchers report vaccine-associated CD4 TCRs spanning spike, with dominance at 160-218 and 743-854.

Pooling was applied to second doses at about 4 or about 12 weeks. Material: peripheral blood, obtained 28 days after the second AZD1222 dose. The sequence came from an adult who received the AZD1222 COVID-19 vaccine. The chain recombines TRBV19 with TRBJ1-1; 8 nucleotides line up with TRBD1. The CDR3 bases are TGTGCCACCGGACAGGGAGGAGAGTCCACTGAAGCTTTCTTT. Its translation is CATGQGGESTEAFF.